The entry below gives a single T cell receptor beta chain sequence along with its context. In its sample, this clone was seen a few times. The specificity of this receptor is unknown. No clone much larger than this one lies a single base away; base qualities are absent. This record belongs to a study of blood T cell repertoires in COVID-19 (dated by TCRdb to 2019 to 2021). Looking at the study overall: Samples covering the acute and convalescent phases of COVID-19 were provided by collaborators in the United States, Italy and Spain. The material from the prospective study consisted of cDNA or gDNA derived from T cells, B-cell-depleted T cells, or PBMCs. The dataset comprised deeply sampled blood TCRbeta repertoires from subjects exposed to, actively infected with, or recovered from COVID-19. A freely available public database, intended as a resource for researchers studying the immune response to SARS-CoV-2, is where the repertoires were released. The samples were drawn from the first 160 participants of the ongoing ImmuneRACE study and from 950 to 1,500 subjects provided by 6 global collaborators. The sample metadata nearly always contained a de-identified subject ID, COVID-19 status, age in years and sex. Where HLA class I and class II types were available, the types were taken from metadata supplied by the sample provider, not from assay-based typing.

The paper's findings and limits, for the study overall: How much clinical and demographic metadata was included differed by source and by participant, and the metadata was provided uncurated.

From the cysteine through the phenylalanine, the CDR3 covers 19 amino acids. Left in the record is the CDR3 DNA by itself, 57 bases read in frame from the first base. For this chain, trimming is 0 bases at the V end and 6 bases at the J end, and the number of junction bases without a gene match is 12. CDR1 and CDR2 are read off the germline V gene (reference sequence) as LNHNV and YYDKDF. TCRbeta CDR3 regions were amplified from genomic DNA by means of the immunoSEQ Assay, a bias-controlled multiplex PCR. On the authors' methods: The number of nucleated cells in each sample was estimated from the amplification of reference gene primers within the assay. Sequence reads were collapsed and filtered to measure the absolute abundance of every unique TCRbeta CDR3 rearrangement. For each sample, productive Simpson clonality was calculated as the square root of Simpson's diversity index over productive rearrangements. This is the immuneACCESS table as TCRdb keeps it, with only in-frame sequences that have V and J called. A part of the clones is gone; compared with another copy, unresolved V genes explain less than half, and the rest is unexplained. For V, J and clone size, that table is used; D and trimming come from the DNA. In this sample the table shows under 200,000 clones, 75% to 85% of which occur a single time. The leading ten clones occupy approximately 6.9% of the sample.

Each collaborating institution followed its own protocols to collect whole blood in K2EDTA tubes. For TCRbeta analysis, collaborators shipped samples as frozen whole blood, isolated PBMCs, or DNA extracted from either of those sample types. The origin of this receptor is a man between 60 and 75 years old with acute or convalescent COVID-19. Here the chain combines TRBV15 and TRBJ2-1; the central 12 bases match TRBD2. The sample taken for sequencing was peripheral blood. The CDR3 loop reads CATSREGLAGYSGPNEQFF. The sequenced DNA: TGTGCCACCAGCAGAGAGGGACTAGCGGGCTACTCAGGGCCCAATGAGCAGTTCTTC.